This TCR beta chain originates from a study of cytomegalovirus exposure and HLA in healthy donors. On this clone: Its antigen is undetermined. A read error may produce the germline difference seen at one junction end.

Study-wide points: Many donors shared some public TCRs, even though most TCR sequences were rare. For most TCR beta V segments, an earlier analysis put the productive rate at about 87% or about 30% of the time.

PCR used 60 Vbeta primers and 13 Jbeta primers. Only in-frame clones appear in the TCRdb table, and some are missing; sequencing was by immunoSEQ multiplex PCR. There are just over 200,000 clones in the sample, with 0.9% to 1.4% held by the top ten. Sequencing was carried out using PBMCs. This clonotype was obtained from a girl aged 2-9 years in good health and CMV-seropositive.

DNA of the CDR3: TGTGTCAGCAGTCCCCAGCGGGGAGCCTATGGCTACACCTTC. This translates into CVSSPQRGAYGYTF. The V call is TRBV28, the J call TRBJ1-2; no clear D gene. The CDR3 is made up of 14 amino acids. Germline lookup yields CDR1 MDHEN and CDR2 SYDVKM.